These 25 T cell receptor beta chains came from one sample sequenced in a study of T cells in Graves' hyperthyroidism and ophthalmopathy. The source material, RNA transcripts, was used to amplify TCR beta CDR3 regions. HTBI primers were the set used in a first-round RT-PCR of the TCR CDR3. Using its own MiXCR run on the multiplex PCR reads, TCRdb lists one record per CDR3 protein. The repertoire has 200,000 to 250,000 distinct CDR3 sequences, roughly 17% of them found once; the top ten carry 50%. Sample: blood. These receptors were obtained from a man aged 45-60 years with Graves' hyperthyroidism.

This clonotype was seen many times. This chain connects TRBV7-9 to TRBJ1-1; D remains unclear. The CDR3 contains 15 residues. CDR1 is SEHNR and CDR2 is FQNEAQ in the germline V gene (reference sequence). Trimming pared 5 bases from V and 1 base from J, leaving 14 bases between. CDR3 in amino acids: CASSPPGWRNTEAFF. CDR3 in DNA: TGTGCCAGCAGCCCCCCCGGGTGGAGGAACACTGAAGCTTTCTTT.

This clonotype was counted between two and nine times. This chain connects TRBV9 to TRBJ1-6; 7 bases agree with TRBD1. The germline V gene has CDR1 SGDLS and CDR2 YYNGEE. The CDR3 spans 16 residues. V shed 0 bases and J 10 bases; nucleotides not matched to a gene: 10. The CDR3: CASSVGGTRGLSPLHF. The CDR3 DNA follows: TGTGCCAGCAGCGTAGGAGGGACAAGGGGGCTCTCACCCCTCCACTTT.

This clonotype has at least ten counts. The chain couples TRBV5-1 to TRBJ1-5; D may be TRBD1 (5 bases). The CDR3 covers 15 residues. Germline CDR1 reads SGHRS; CDR2 reads YFSETQ. With 0 bases removed from V and 4 bases from J, the gap between germline ends came to 11 bases. As DNA, the CDR3 is TGCGCCAGCAGCTTGGAGGGCAGGGTAAATCAGCCCCAGCATTTT. Translation gives CASSLEGRVNQPQHF.

This clonotype was recorded many times. This chain uses TRBV12-3 or TRBV12-4 with TRBJ1-3; D remains ambiguous. CDR3 length: 14 amino acids. V gave up 6 bases and J gave up 3 bases, with 12 bases separating them. The CDR3 region is CASSQGRHGNTIYF. The CDR3 region has the DNA TGTGCCAGCAGCCAAGGACGGCATGGAAACACCATATATTTT.

The rearrangement uses TRBV12-3 or TRBV12-4 and TRBJ2-1; 11 bases map to TRBD2. V shed 6 bases, J shed 4 bases, and the junction held 8 bases outside the gene matches. The CDR3 consists of 16 residues. CDR3 nucleotide sequence: TGTGCCAGCAGACTTGGACTAGCGGGTTCGTACAATGAGCAGTTCTTC. Protein: CASRLGLAGSYNEQFF.

This clonotype was recorded many times. The chain has TRBV28 and TRBJ2-4; the match to TRBD1 covers 9 bases. Trimming removed 10 bases from V and 1 base from J; junction bases left unmatched: 5. This CDR3 spans 14 amino acids. CDR1 MDHEN and CDR2 SYDVKM come from the germline V gene. The CDR3 nucleotides are TGTGCCACCCGGACAGGGGACGCCAAAAACATTCAGTACTTC. The encoded protein is CATRTGDAKNIQYF. Full variable domain (remainder filled in from reference TRBV28 and TRBJ2-4): DVKVTQSSRYLVKRTGEKVFLECVQDMDHENMFWYRQDPGLGLRLIYFSYDVKMKEKGDIPEGYSVSREKKERFSLILESASTNQTSMYLCATRTGDAKNIQYFGAGTRLSVL.

This clonotype appeared many times. The rearrangement links TRBV28 to TRBJ1-1; D is possibly TRBD1 (5 bases). The V gene lost 11 bases and the J gene lost 8 bases, with 12 bases spanning the gap. The germline CDR1 and CDR2 sequences are MDHEN and SYDVKM. The CDR3 runs to 10 residues. CDR3 residues: CAFFRAEAFF. The CDR3 DNA is TGTGCCTTCTTCAGGGCGGAAGCTTTCTTT.

The chain employs TRBV18 and TRBJ2-2, with 8 positions matching TRBD1. With 6 bases clipped from V and 4 bases from J, the junction kept 4 bases outside the gene matches. The CDR3 loop spans 14 amino acids. CDR1 is KGHSH and CDR2 is LQKENI in the germline V gene. The CDR3 is CASSRDRSTGELFF. In DNA form, the CDR3 reads TGTGCCAGCTCTCGGGACAGGAGCACCGGGGAGCTGTTTTTT.

This clonotype has at least ten counts. V usage is TRBV6-1 and J usage is TRBJ2-3; 7 bases line up with TRBD1. Germline trimming cut 5 bases from V and 7 bases from J; bases unmatched to any gene: 9. Germline values: CDR1 MNHNS, CDR2 SASEGT. CDR3 length: 14 amino acids. Here the CDR3 reads CASSYTDRLNTQYF. The CDR3 DNA is TGTGCCAGCAGTTATACGGACAGGCTTAATACGCAGTATTTT.

The chain combines TRBV29-1 with TRBJ2-2, with D unclear. CDR1 is SQVTM and CDR2 is ANQGSEA in the germline V gene. V was shortened by 4 bases and J by 2 bases, with 8 bases between the two germline ends. The length of the CDR3 is 13 residues. As DNA, the CDR3 is TGCAGCGTTGGACAACCCAACACCGGGGAGCTGTTTTTT. This gives the protein CSVGQPNTGELFF.

The chain employs TRBV15 and TRBJ2-1, with a possible D match to TRBD1 (6 bases). The CDR3 totals 15 residues. Trimming shortened V by 2 bases and J by 3 bases, and 11 bases separated the two germline ends. The germline gives CDR1 LNHNV, CDR2 YYDKDF (reference sequence). CDR3 amino acids: CATSRSEGDYNEQFF. CDR3 sequence (DNA): TGTGCCACCAGCAGAAGTGAGGGGGACTACAATGAGCAGTTCTTC.

This clonotype appeared a few times. V is TRBV7-9 and J is TRBJ1-3; D ambiguous. The CDR3 covers 15 residues. V was trimmed by 1 base and J by 4 bases, leaving 11 bases between them. CDR1 is SEHNR, CDR2 FQNEAQ, per germline (reference sequence). The CDR3 loop is CASSLEVSTGNTIYF. The CDR3 DNA reads as TGTGCCAGCAGCTTAGAGGTTTCCACCGGAAACACCATATATTTT.

The genes are TRBV15 and TRBJ2-1; 9 bases line up with TRBD2. Germline lookup yields CDR1 LNHNV and CDR2 YYDKDF (reference sequence). The CDR3 extends over 20 amino acids. V gave up 0 bases and J gave up 0 bases; unmatched junction bases: 12. CDR3 sequence (DNA): TGTGCCACCAGCAGAGATGAGTCGGCTAGCGGGGCGAGCTCCTACAATGAGCAGTTCTTC. Protein product: CATSRDESASGASSYNEQFF.

The sample holds a few counts of this clonotype. V usage is TRBV20-1 and J usage is TRBJ2-1; D remains unclear. The CDR3 covers 11 residues. The V and J ends lost 3 bases and 9 bases respectively, with 9 bases between them. Germline CDR1 reads DFQATT; CDR2 reads SNEGSKA (reference sequence). The CDR3, as DNA: TGCAGTGCTAGTAGAGGCACTGAGCAGTTCTTC. It codes for CSASRGTEQFF.

This clonotype was counted many times. This rearrangement joins TRBV7-2 to TRBJ1-4; TRBD1 might be the D (5 bases). The CDR3 contains 16 residues. Germline values: CDR1 SGHTA, CDR2 FQGNSA. With 5 bases removed from V and 5 bases from J, the gap between germline ends came to 18 bases. The CDR3 DNA is TGTGCCAGCAGCCCCGAAGGCGGGACCGGGAATGAAAAACTGTTTTTT. Encoded protein: CASSPEGGTGNEKLFF. Drawing the rest from reference TRBV7-2 and TRBJ1-4, the complete variable domain is GAGVSQSPSNKVTEKGKDVELRCDPISGHTALYWYRQSLGQGLEFLIYFQGNSAPDKSGLPSDRFSAERTGGSVSTLTIQRTQQEDSAVYLCASSPEGGTGNEKLFFGSGTQLSVL.

The chain employs TRBV14 and TRBJ2-1, with D perhaps matching TRBD2 (5 bases). V lost 0 bases, J lost 15 bases, and 15 bases lay in between. Per germline, CDR1 SGHDN and CDR2 FVKESK. The CDR3 has 13 residues. The CDR3 protein is CASSQDLLAVAFF. Written as DNA, the CDR3 is TGTGCCAGCAGCCAAGATCTCCTAGCAGTCGCGTTCTTC.

This clonotype was detected once. V is TRBV9 and J is TRBJ2-3; 7 bases align to TRBD2. The CDR3 extends over 14 amino acids. With V trimmed by 6 bases and J by 4 bases, 8 bases remained unmatched. Germline CDR1 reads SGDLS; CDR2 reads YYNGEE. The CDR3 DNA reads TGTGCCAGCACCGGGGGGAGTGGTTCAGATACGCAGTATTTT. This gives the protein CASTGGSGSDTQYF.

This clonotype was observed many times. The chain combines TRBV10-1 with TRBJ1-2, with TRBD1 as a possible D gene (6 bases). Trimming left V 7 bases short and J 7 bases short, with 19 bases between. The CDR3 covers 14 residues. Germline CDR1 and CDR2: WNHNN and SYGVQD (reference sequence). The CDR3 DNA reads as TGCGCCAGCATTGATGGGGGCGTGAGTCCTGGCTACACCTTC. Amino acids: CASIDGGVSPGYTF.

The chain recombines TRBV19 with TRBJ2-1; D may be TRBD1 (6 bases). This CDR3 has 15 amino acids. Deletions cut 4 bases from V and 10 bases from J, with 20 bases between. Germline lookup yields CDR1 LNHDA and CDR2 SQIVND (reference sequence). The CDR3 nucleotides read TGTGCCAGTAGTAACCAGGGGTTAGGGGGATTAGAGCAGTTCTTC. Its translation is CASSNQGLGGLEQFF. The complete variable domain, with remaining parts taken from reference TRBV19 and TRBJ2-1, reads DGGITQSPKYLFRKEGQNVTLSCEQNLNHDAMYWYRQDPGQGLRLIYYSQIVNDFQKGDIAEGYSVSREKKESFPLTVTSAQKNPTAFYLCASSNQGLGGLEQFFGPGTRLTVL.

The sample holds many counts of this clonotype. The rearrangement links TRBV7-2 to TRBJ2-7, with 7 bases aligning to TRBD1. There are 13 residues in the CDR3. In germline, CDR1 is SGHTA, CDR2 FQGNSA. V shed 5 bases and J 5 bases; nucleotides not matched to a gene: 6. This chain's CDR3 is CASSGQVVNEQYF. The CDR3 DNA reads TGTGCCAGCAGCGGACAGGTAGTCAACGAGCAGTACTTC.

The V call is TRBV27, the J call TRBJ1-3; D ambiguous. CDR3 length equals 16 residues. CDR1 MNHEY and CDR2 SMNVEV come from the germline V gene (reference sequence). V was clipped by 7 bases and J by 0 bases, with 16 bases between them. The CDR3 nucleotides read TGTGCCAGCAAACCCCTTCGGCCCCTCTCTGGAAACACCATATATTTT. This codes for CASKPLRPLSGNTIYF.

This clonotype was recorded a few times. The gene calls are TRBV19 and TRBJ2-7; a weak D match, TRBD2 (5 bases). Trimming took 3 bases from V and 1 from J, leaving 10 bases between them. Germline loops: CDR1 LNHDA, CDR2 SQIVND (reference sequence). This CDR3 region has 14 residues. The CDR3 here is CASSMMSGSYEQYF. The DNA for the CDR3 is TGTGCCAGTAGTATGATGAGCGGTTCCTACGAGCAGTACTTC.

This clonotype was picked up many times. This chain links TRBV28 with TRBJ2-3, with 9 bases aligning to TRBD1. Germline lookup yields CDR1 MDHEN and CDR2 SYDVKM. The ends lost 6 bases at V and 5 bases at J; junction bases unmatched: 6. The CDR3 sequence is 14 residues long. CDR3 DNA sequence: TGTGCCAGCAGGTTCCGGGACAGGGAAGATACGCAGTATTTT. This gives the protein CASRFRDREDTQYF.

This clonotype appeared many times. The chain uses TRBV2 and TRBJ2-3; D gene unclear. Trimming removed 4 bases at V and 2 bases at J, with 4 bases between. CDR3 length: 12 amino acids. Germline CDR1 is SNHLY and CDR2 is FYNNEI. DNA for the CDR3: TGTGCCAGCAGTGTCCTCACAGATACGCAGTATTTT. As protein: CASSVLTDTQYF.

The chain is built from TRBV28 and TRBJ2-7; 7 bases align to TRBD2. The J segment lost 2 bases and the V segment lost 6 bases, leaving 13 bases of the junction unmatched. This CDR3 has 16 residues. Germline V CDR1 and CDR2: MDHEN, SYDVKM. DNA for the CDR3: TGTGCCAGCAGCCAAGTGATCAAGCGGGAAGCCTACGAGCAGTACTTC. It encodes CASSQVIKREAYEQYF. Together with reference TRBV28 and TRBJ2-7, the CDR3 gives the full variable domain: DVKVTQSSRYLVKRTGEKVFLECVQDMDHENMFWYRQDPGLGLRLIYFSYDVKMKEKGDIPEGYSVSREKKERFSLILESASTNQTSMYLCASSQVIKREAYEQYFGPGTRLTVT.